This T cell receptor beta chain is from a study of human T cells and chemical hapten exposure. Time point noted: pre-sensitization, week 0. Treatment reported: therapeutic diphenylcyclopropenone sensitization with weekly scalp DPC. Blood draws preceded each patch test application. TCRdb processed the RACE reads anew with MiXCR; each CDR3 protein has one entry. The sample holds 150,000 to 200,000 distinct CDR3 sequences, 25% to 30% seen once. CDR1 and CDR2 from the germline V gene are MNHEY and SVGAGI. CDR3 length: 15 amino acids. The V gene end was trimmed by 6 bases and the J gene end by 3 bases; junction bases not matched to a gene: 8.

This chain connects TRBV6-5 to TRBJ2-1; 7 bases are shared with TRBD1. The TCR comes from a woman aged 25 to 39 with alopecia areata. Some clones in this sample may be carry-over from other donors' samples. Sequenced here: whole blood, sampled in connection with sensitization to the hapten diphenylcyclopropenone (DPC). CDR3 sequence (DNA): TGTGCCAGCAGACTCACGACAGGGATCTACAATGAGCAGTTCTTC. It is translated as CASRLTTGIYNEQFF.